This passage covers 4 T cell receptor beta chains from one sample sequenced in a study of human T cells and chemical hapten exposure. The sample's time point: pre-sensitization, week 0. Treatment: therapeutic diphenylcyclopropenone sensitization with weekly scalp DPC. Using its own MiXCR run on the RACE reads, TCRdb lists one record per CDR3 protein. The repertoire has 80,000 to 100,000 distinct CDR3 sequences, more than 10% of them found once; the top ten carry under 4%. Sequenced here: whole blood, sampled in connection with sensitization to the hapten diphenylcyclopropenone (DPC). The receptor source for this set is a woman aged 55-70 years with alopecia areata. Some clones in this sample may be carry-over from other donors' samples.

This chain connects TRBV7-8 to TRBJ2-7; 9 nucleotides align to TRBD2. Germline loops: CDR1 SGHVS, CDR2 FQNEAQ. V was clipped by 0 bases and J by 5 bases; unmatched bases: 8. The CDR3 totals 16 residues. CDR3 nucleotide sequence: TGTGCCAGCAGCTTAGCGGACCTAGCGGGGAGTGACGAGCAGTACTTC. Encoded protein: CASSLADLAGSDEQYF.

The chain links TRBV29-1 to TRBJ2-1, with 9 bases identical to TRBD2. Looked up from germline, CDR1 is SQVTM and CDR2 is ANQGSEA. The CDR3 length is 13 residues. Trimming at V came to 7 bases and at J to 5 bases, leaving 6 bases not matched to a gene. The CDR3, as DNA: TGCAGCGCGCGGGGGGGCCGAGACAATGAGCAGTTCTTC. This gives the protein CSARGGRDNEQFF.

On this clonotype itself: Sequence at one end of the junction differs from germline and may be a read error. The CDR3 DNA reads as TGTGCCAGCAGCCAAGATCAACGGGGGGCCTACCGAGGGAATGAGCGGTTCTTC. Translation: CASSQDQRGAYRGNERFF. The V call is TRBV4-2, the J call TRBJ2-1; maybe TRBD2 (7 bases). The CDR3 sequence is 18 residues long. Germline CDR1 is LGHNA and CDR2 is YNFKEQ.

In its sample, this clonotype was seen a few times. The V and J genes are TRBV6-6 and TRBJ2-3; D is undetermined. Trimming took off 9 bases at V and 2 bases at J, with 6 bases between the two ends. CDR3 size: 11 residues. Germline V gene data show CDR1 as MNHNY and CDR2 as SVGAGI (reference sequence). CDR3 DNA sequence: TGTGCCAGTGGAGTCACAGATACGCAGTATTTT. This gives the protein CASGVTDTQYF.